This T cell receptor beta chain came from a study of blood T cell repertoires in COVID-19. Study-level information: Researchers got acute and convalescent COVID-19 samples from the United States, Italy and Spain. Sources were T cells, B-cell-depleted T cells, or PBMCs; the material itself was cDNA or gDNA.

In the original processing: Amplification of reference gene primers was used by the study to estimate nucleated cell counts. Measured with immunoSEQ multiplex PCR; TCRdb has only the in-frame clones, and not every one. V and J calls and clone size are given by that table; D and trimming were obtained from the DNA. The table records about 59,000 clones, roughly 91% of them present only once. With 2 bases removed from V and 0 bases from J, the gap between germline ends came to 11 bases. CDR1 and CDR2 (germline): MDHEN, SYDVKM. This CDR3 has 16 amino acids. The sequenced sample consisted of peripheral blood. This chain connects TRBV28 to TRBJ2-1; possibly TRBD2 for D (6 bases). The receptor comes from a human donor in a cohort sampled during active COVID-19. This chain's CDR3 is CASSLSGPASYNEQFF. DNA for the CDR3: TGTGCCAGCAGTTTAAGCGGGCCGGCCTCCTACAATGAGCAGTTCTTC.